This T cell receptor beta chain was captured in a study of T-cell reconstitution after alpha-beta-depleted transplantation in children (dated by TCRdb to 2016 to 2017). Looking at the study overall: Using TCR repertoire profiling, the study quantitatively followed how T-cell immune reconstitution unfolded in children after TCRalphabeta/CD19-depleted allogeneic hematopoietic cell transplantation.

The meaning of the sample's treatment or condition label: allogeneic hematopoietic cell transplantation with graft depleted of TCRalphabeta T cells and CD19 B cells. The transplant recipients were children given TCRalphabeta/CD19-depleted allogeneic hematopoietic cell grafts. Library construction relied on PCR. Sequenced on an Illumina HiSeq 2500. TCR library preparation used molecular barcoding, with unique molecular identifiers applied to normalize quantification of the TCRbeta repertoire. TCRdb took the public reads, trimmed them with fastp at Q25, ran MiXCR for clone calling and kept in-frame beta chains. A single entry per CDR3 protein holds the most common genes and DNA from its merged rows. For this sample the table gives about 110,000 distinct CDR3 sequences, of which over 9% were detected only once. The ten top clones hold 30% to 35% of the sample. The CDR3 covers 15 residues, taking in both the cysteine and the phenylalanine. The retained sequence is limited to the CDR3, 45 bases, with the frame set at the first base. For CDR1 and CDR2, the germline V gene (reference sequence) lists DFQATT and SNEGSKA. V and J are trimmed by 5 bases and 8 bases, and the gene matches miss 12 bases of the junction.

The paper's findings and limits, for the study overall: In some patients, the high TCRbeta diversity seen at day 60 was put down to recipient T cells and intrathymic progenitors that had survived conditioning. The apparently early recovery of alphabetaT-cell counts about two months after transplant reportedly depended on only several hundred rapidly expanded clones that came from non-depleted graft cells. Hyperexpanded clone frequencies declined over subsequent months; after one year, T-cell counts and TCRbeta diversity were mostly attributed to newly produced T cells.

This clonotype was counted ten times or more. What antigen it recognizes has not been identified. Base qualities were left out, and no much larger clone turns up one base away. The sample here was PBMCs, taken before TCRalphabeta/CD19-depleted stem cell transplant. Recombination connected TRBV20-1 to TRBJ2-1; 10 central bases correspond to TRBD2. The source of this sequence is a boy between 2 and 15 years old with acute lymphoblastic leukemia, due to receive a stem cell transplant. The DNA sequence follows: TGCAGTGCTTCCCGGACTAGCGGTATTTGGGATGAGCAGTTCTTC. Its protein is CSASRTSGIWDEQFF.